These 17 T cell receptor beta chains came from one sample sequenced in a study of blood T cell repertoires in COVID-19. Method: immunoSEQ multiplex PCR; TCRdb's copy keeps in-frame clones and lacks some. The data show 150,000 or so clones, about four fifths seen once. Material for sequencing was peripheral blood. All receptors come from a human donor with acute or convalescent COVID-19. The donor label of this sample is uncertain.

This chain connects TRBV9 to TRBJ1-1; D is perhaps TRBD1 (5 bases). The CDR3 has 13 amino acids. V was trimmed by 5 bases and J by 4 bases, leaving 12 bases between them. CDR1 is SGDLS, CDR2 YYNGEE, per germline. The CDR3 nucleotides are TGTGCCAGCAGTCTACAGGATGGCACTGAAGCTTTCTTT. It translates to CASSLQDGTEAFF.

The V gene is TRBV5-1, the J gene TRBJ2-7, with TRBD1 matching over 9 bases. This CDR3 has 16 residues. Trimming removed 9 bases from V and 4 bases from J; junction bases left unmatched: 17. The germline CDR1 and CDR2 sequences are SGHRS and YFSETQ. In DNA form, the CDR3 reads TGCGCCATCAACCCGGGGGAGGACAGGGGACCGTACGAGCAGTACTTC. Protein: CAINPGEDRGPYEQYF.

The chain combines TRBV5-8 with TRBJ1-3, with a weak D call TRBD1 (5 bases). The length of the CDR3 is 18 residues. The germline CDR1 and CDR2 sequences are SGHTS and YDEGEE. Trimming removed 4 bases at V and 0 bases at J, with 20 bases between. The CDR3 DNA follows: TGTGCCAGCAGCCGTACCCCCCGGACACCGAACTCTGGAAACACCATATATTTT. Amino acid sequence: CASSRTPRTPNSGNTIYF.

The J gene is TRBJ2-2, the V gene TRBV9; 8 nucleotides agree with TRBD1. Germline V gene lookup returns CDR1 SGDLS and CDR2 YYNGEE. The CDR3 runs 16 residues. J gave up 8 bases and V 3 bases, and 12 bases lay outside the gene matches. The chain's CDR3 is CASSGTGPGTGGELFF. Here the CDR3 DNA reads TGTGCCAGCAGCGGGACAGGTCCTGGGACAGGAGGGGAGCTGTTTTTT.

V is TRBV7-3 and J is TRBJ2-7; tentative D call: TRBD1 (5 bases). V was pared by 3 bases and J by 1 base, with 7 bases between. The CDR3 has 13 amino acids. Germline V gene data show CDR1 as SGHTA and CDR2 as FQGTGA. CDR3 coding DNA: TGTGCCAGCAGCTTTGACAGTTCCTACGAGCAGTACTTC. As protein: CASSFDSSYEQYF.

The gene calls are TRBV7-2 and TRBJ2-7; weak D call: TRBD2 (5 bases). The V gene lost 4 bases and the J gene lost 3 bases, with 10 bases spanning the gap. The CDR3 has 13 residues. The germline V gene has CDR1 SGHTA and CDR2 FQGNSA. The CDR3 protein is CASSWTDHYEQYF. The DNA for the CDR3 is TGTGCCAGCAGCTGGACTGACCACTACGAGCAGTACTTC.

The chain joins TRBV25-1 to TRBJ2-7; 8 positions match TRBD2. Germline CDR1 MGHDK, CDR2 SYGVNS. The J segment lost 4 bases and the V segment lost 8 bases, leaving 13 bases of the junction unmatched. CDR3 length: 15 residues. In DNA form, the CDR3 reads TGTGCCAGCTCGGAAGGGGGGAGCGGGGGTTACGAGCAGTACTTC. As protein: CASSEGGSGGYEQYF.

The chain carries TRBV5-1 and TRBJ2-1, with 11 bases identical to TRBD2. J gave up 5 bases and V 3 bases, and 10 bases lay outside the gene matches. Germline V CDR1 and CDR2: SGHRS, YFSETQ. This CDR3 region has 17 residues. CDR3 in amino acids: CASSWTGPSGGHNEQFF. CDR3 nucleotide sequence: TGCGCCAGCAGCTGGACCGGGCCTAGCGGGGGGCACAATGAGCAGTTCTTC.

This clone was recorded only once. The chain uses TRBV4-1 and TRBJ1-5; D not certain. The germline V and J ends were trimmed by 4 bases and 0 bases, with 10 bases remaining between them. CDR3 size: 15 residues. Germline V gene sequence: CDR1 MGHRA, CDR2 YSYEKL. Here the CDR3 reads CASSPWGDSNQPQHF. CDR3 coding DNA: TGCGCCAGCAGCCCCTGGGGAGATAGCAATCAGCCCCAGCATTTT.

The rearrangement joins TRBV7-8 to TRBJ2-7; 10 positions agree with TRBD2. Germline values: CDR1 SGHVS, CDR2 FQNEAQ. The trim removed 5 bases at V and 1 base at J, leaving 8 bases unmatched. The CDR3 is made up of 16 amino acids. CDR3 sequence: CASSRGAGGRSYEQYF. The CDR3 DNA sequence: TGTGCCAGCAGCCGAGGAGCGGGGGGGCGTTCCTACGAGCAGTACTTC.

The V call is TRBV10-3, the J call TRBJ2-6; D might be TRBD1 (5 bases). V shed 0 bases and J shed 2 bases, with 14 bases lying between them. The CDR3 is made up of 18 amino acids. CDR1 and CDR2 (germline): ENHRY, SYGVKD. The CDR3 spells CAISESGAGRTGANVLTF. For the CDR3, the DNA is TGTGCCATCAGTGAGTCTGGGGCAGGCCGTACTGGGGCCAACGTCCTGACTTTC.

This chain uses TRBV9 with TRBJ2-4; D is uncertain. Germline V gene data show CDR1 as SGDLS and CDR2 as YYNGEE. The CDR3 sequence is 12 residues long. V lost 8 bases and J 1 base, leaving 7 bases between the germline ends. The DNA of the CDR3 is TGTGCCAGGAGAGCGGCCAAAAACATTCAGTACTTC. Its translation: CARRAAKNIQYF.

The chain employs TRBV3-1 (or the pseudogene TRBV3-2) and TRBJ1-3; 10 nucleotides align to TRBD1. Losses at the gene ends were 5 bases for V and 4 bases for J; bases not matched to a gene: 11. Germline loops: CDR1 LGHDT, CDR2 YNNKEL (reference sequence). This CDR3 contains 17 residues. The chain's CDR3 is CASSDRQGAIRGNTIYF. CDR3 DNA: TGTGCCAGCAGCGATCGACAGGGGGCAATCAGGGGAAACACCATATATTTT.

The rearrangement uses TRBV21-1 and TRBJ1-1; the table's D call of TRBD1 was not tested on the DNA. TRBV21-1 is an annotated pseudogene. The CDR3 contains 10 residues. The CDR3 sequence: CASSKDRAFF. CDR3 nucleotide sequence: TGTGCCAGCAGCAAAGACAGAGCTTTCTTT.

This chain links TRBV4-3 with TRBJ1-2; no clear D. The CDR3 totals 13 residues. Germline V CDR1 and CDR2: LGHNA, YSLEER. V shed 2 bases and J shed 8 bases, with 12 bases lying between them. CDR3 nucleotide sequence: TGCGCCAGCAGCCAAAAAGCCTCCGGGGGCTACACCTTC. This sequence encodes CASSQKASGGYTF.

The chain recombines TRBV7-8 with TRBJ1-6, with unresolved D. The ends were cut back, 0 bases at V and 12 bases at J, with 6 bases in the middle. Germline V gene lookup returns CDR1 SGHVS and CDR2 FQNEAQ. The CDR3 length is 12 residues. For the CDR3, the DNA is TGTGCCAGCAGCTTAGCGGCACAACCCCTCCACTTT. Translated: CASSLAAQPLHF.

Only one count was recorded for this clone. CDR3 protein: CASSFGTGNDQPQHF. The DNA of the CDR3 is TGTGCCAGCAGCTTTGGCACGGGAAACGATCAGCCCCAGCATTTT. The chain joins TRBV5-6 to TRBJ1-5; D is undetermined. Trimming took off 2 bases at V and 5 bases at J, with 14 bases between the two ends. Germline values: CDR1 SGHDT, CDR2 YYEEEE. This CDR3 has 15 residues.